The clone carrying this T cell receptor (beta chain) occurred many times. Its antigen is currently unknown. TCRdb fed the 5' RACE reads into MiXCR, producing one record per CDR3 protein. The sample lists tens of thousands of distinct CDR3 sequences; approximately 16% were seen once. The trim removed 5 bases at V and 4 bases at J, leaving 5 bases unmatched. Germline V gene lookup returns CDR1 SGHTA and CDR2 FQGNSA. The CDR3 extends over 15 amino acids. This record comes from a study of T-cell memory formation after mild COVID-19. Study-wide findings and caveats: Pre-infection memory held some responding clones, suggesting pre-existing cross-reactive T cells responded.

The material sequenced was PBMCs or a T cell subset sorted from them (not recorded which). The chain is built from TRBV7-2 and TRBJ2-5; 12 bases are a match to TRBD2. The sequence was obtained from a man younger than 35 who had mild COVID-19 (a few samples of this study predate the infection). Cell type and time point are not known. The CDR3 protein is CASSAGLAGTETQYF. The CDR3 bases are TGTGCCAGCAGCGCTGGACTAGCGGGGACAGAGACCCAGTACTTC.